The 27 T cell receptor beta chains below come from one sample, sequenced in a study of vaccination effects on CD4 cells after COVID-19. No antigen has been identified for these receptors. Pools of viral peptides were used by the ViraFEST assay to expand antigen-specific CD4+ T cells ahead of sequencing. Following 10 days of culture, CD4+ T cells were isolated. According to PCR results, the person was infected with SARS-CoV-2 between March and December 2020. TCRdb keeps only in-frame clones here, not all; method: immunoSEQ multiplex PCR. The sample holds around 25,000 clones, roughly 77% seen once. The sequencing used CD4+ T cells from PBMCs cultured with HCoV-NL63 spike peptides, collected before COVID-19 vaccination. The receptors derive from a human donor who had a prior SARS-CoV-2 infection.

This sequence joins TRBV7-3 and TRBJ2-5; 7 bases map to TRBD2. Germline CDR1 is SGHTA and CDR2 is FQGTGA. The V segment lost 4 bases and the J segment 7 bases; nucleotides outside the gene matches: 3. CDR3 size: 12 residues. The CDR3 DNA sequence: TGTGCCAGCAGCTCGTCTAGCGGGACCCAGTACTTC. Translation: CASSSSSGTQYF. The entire variable domain, with the rest obtained from reference TRBV7-3 and TRBJ2-5, is as follows: GAGVSQTPSNKVTEKGKYVELRCDPISGHTALYWYRQSLGQGPEFLIYFQGTGAADDSGLPNDRFFAVRPEGSVSTLKIQRTERGDSAVYLCASSSSSGTQYFGPGTRLLVL.

The genes are TRBV7-9 and TRBJ2-1; TRBD2 agrees at 11 bases. Looked up from germline, CDR1 is SEHNR and CDR2 is FQNEAQ (reference sequence). J gave up 3 bases and V 6 bases, and 7 bases lay outside the gene matches. The CDR3 loop spans 16 amino acids. The CDR3 coding sequence is TGTGCCAGCAGACGGCAGGGACTAGCGGACTACAATGAGCAGTTCTTC. Its translation: CASRRQGLADYNEQFF. Based on the CDR3 plus reference TRBV7-9 and TRBJ2-1, the full variable domain is DTGVSQNPRHKITKRGQNVTFRCDPISEHNRLYWYRQTLGQGPEFLTYFQNEAQLEKSRLLSDRFSAERPKGSFSTLEIQRTEQGDSAMYLCASRRQGLADYNEQFFGPGTRLTVL.

The chain couples TRBV5-4 to TRBJ1-5, with 8 bases that match TRBD1. The CDR3 is 14 residues long. V was pared by 4 bases and J by 4 bases, with 4 bases of the junction left unmatched. CDR1 is SGHNT, CDR2 YYREEE, per germline (reference sequence). As DNA, the CDR3 is TGTGCCAGCAGCAGCCAGGGGGCTAATCAGCCCCAGCATTTT. Protein: CASSSQGANQPQHF.

The table lists this clone with a few counts. This chain links TRBV7-3 with TRBJ2-7, with 12 bases lining up with TRBD2. Trimming at V came to 9 bases and at J to 6 bases, leaving 3 bases not matched to a gene. This CDR3 has 12 amino acids. The germline V gene has CDR1 SGHTA and CDR2 FQGTGA. The CDR3 is CARATSGSEQYF. Here the CDR3 DNA reads TGTGCCAGAGCGACTAGCGGGAGCGAGCAGTACTTC.

This clone was observed a few times. This chain joins TRBV2 and TRBJ1-6; TRBD1 matches 7 bases. Per germline, CDR1 SNHLY and CDR2 FYNNEI. The CDR3 contains 11 residues. Trimming took 6 bases from V and 17 from J; bases not matched to a gene: 7. The CDR3 region is CASREDRRFHF. The CDR3 DNA reads TGTGCCAGCAGGGAGGACAGGCGGTTCCACTTT.

The V call is TRBV6-2 or TRBV6-3, the J call TRBJ2-1; D tentatively fits TRBD1 or TRBD2 (6 bases each). CDR1 is MNHEY, CDR2 SVGEGT, per germline. CDR3 size: 15 residues. Trimming shortened V by 4 bases and J by 0 bases, and 10 bases separated the two germline ends. The CDR3 region is CASSLADSSYNEQFF. The DNA of the CDR3 is TGTGCCAGCAGTTTAGCGGACAGCTCCTACAATGAGCAGTTCTTC.

By proportion, this clone is medium-sized. V gene TRBV13 combines with J gene TRBJ2-6, with 7 bases fitting TRBD1. Germline V CDR1 and CDR2: PRHDT, FYEKMQ (reference sequence). The CDR3 consists of 16 residues. V dropped 5 bases and J dropped 2; count of bases not matched to a gene: 6. For the CDR3, the DNA is TGTGCCAGCAGCCTGAATACAGGGGCTGGGGCCAACGTCCTGACTTTC. Protein: CASSLNTGAGANVLTF.

The V gene is TRBV27, the J gene TRBJ1-1, with no clear D. The CDR3 extends over 16 amino acids. Trimming stripped 4 bases from V and 0 bases from J, with 15 bases between. CDR1 MNHEY and CDR2 SMNVEV come from the germline V gene (reference sequence). CDR3 nucleotides: TGTGCCAGCAGTTCCACCGGCTACAACATGAACACTGAAGCTTTCTTT. This translates into CASSSTGYNMNTEAFF.

The chain recombines TRBV5-1 with TRBJ2-2; perhaps TRBD2 as D (6 bases). The CDR3 covers 16 residues. Germline CDR1 SGHRS, CDR2 YFSETQ. V dropped 0 bases and J dropped 1 base, with 10 bases sitting between them. This CDR3 reads CASSLAAGLNTGELFF. The CDR3 DNA reads as TGCGCCAGCAGCTTGGCCGCGGGGTTGAACACCGGGGAGCTGTTTTTT. Combining the CDR3 with reference TRBV5-1 and TRBJ2-2 gives the whole variable domain KAGVTQTPRYLIKTRGQQVTLSCSPISGHRSVSWYQQTPGQGLQFLFEYFSETQRNKGNFPGRFSGRQFSNSRSEMNVSTLELGDSALYLCASSLAAGLNTGELFFGEGSRLTVL.

This rearrangement joins TRBV20-1 to TRBJ2-3; 9 nucleotides agree with TRBD2. Germline loops: CDR1 DFQATT, CDR2 SNEGSKA (reference sequence). The J segment lost 2 bases and the V segment lost 3 bases, leaving 6 bases of the junction unmatched. The CDR3 has 15 amino acids. CDR3 amino acids: CSASGLAGFTDTQYF. The CDR3 DNA reads as TGCAGTGCTAGTGGTCTAGCGGGATTCACAGATACGCAGTATTTT.

The chain recombines TRBV11-1 with TRBJ1-1; 8 bases match TRBD1. The V and J ends lost 4 bases and 6 bases, in that order; junction bases with no gene match: 4. The germline CDR1 and CDR2 sequences are SGHAT and FQDESV (reference sequence). This CDR3 spans 13 amino acids. The CDR3: CASSSDRDSEAFF. The CDR3 DNA follows: TGTGCCAGCAGCTCGGACAGGGACTCTGAAGCTTTCTTT. The full variable domain, its missing parts supplied by reference TRBV11-1 and TRBJ1-1, is EAEVAQSPRYKITEKSQAVAFWCDPISGHATLYWYRQILGQGPELLVQFQDESVVDDSQLPKDRFSAERLKGVDSTLKIQPAELGDSAMYLCASSSDRDSEAFFGQGTRLTVV.

V gene TRBV24-1 combines with J gene TRBJ2-3, with D perhaps being TRBD1 or TRBD2 (6 bases each). The CDR3 runs 17 residues. Trimming stripped 1 base from V and 5 bases from J, with 18 bases between. Germline V CDR1 and CDR2: KGHDR, SFDVKD. The CDR3 region has the DNA TGTGCCACCAGTGATTTCGGCAGGGGAGAGCGGGTAGATACGCAGTATTTT. Encoded protein: CATSDFGRGERVDTQYF.

This clone was seen a handful of times. The junction shows a germline mismatch at one end, possibly a read error. This chain links TRBV9 with TRBJ2-4; 9 nucleotides match TRBD2. CDR3 length: 13 residues. Looked up from germline, CDR1 is SGDLS and CDR2 is YYNGEE. The CDR3, as DNA: TGTGCCAGCAGCTTAACCCAGCGGGGGGCCCTCCACTTC. The encoded protein is CASSLTQRGALHF.

The genes are TRBV18 and TRBJ2-7; TRBD2 matches at 14 bases. CDR3 length: 17 amino acids. The trim removed 4 bases at V and 3 bases at J, leaving 8 bases unmatched. From germline, CDR1 is KGHSH and CDR2 LQKENI. The CDR3 DNA reads TGTGCCAGCTCACGACAGAGCGGGACTAGCGGGAGCTACGAGCAGTACTTC. Translated: CASSRQSGTSGSYEQYF. The variable domain in full, completed from reference TRBV18 and TRBJ2-7, reads NAGVMQNPRHLVRRRGQEARLRCSPMKGHSHVYWYRQLPEEGLKFMVYLQKENIIDESGMPKERFSAEFPKEGPSILRIQQVVRGDSAAYFCASSRQSGTSGSYEQYFGPGTRLTVT.

The rearrangement uses TRBV5-6 and TRBJ1-3, with D hard to call. With 1 base removed from V and 0 bases from J, the gap between germline ends came to 14 bases. CDR3 length: 17 amino acids. Per germline, CDR1 SGHDT and CDR2 YYEEEE. The CDR3 bases are TGTGCCAGCAGCTTGTACGAGGCCATTTACTCTGGAAACACCATATATTTT. Its protein is CASSLYEAIYSGNTIYF.

The V gene is TRBV11-2, the J gene TRBJ2-2; 11 nucleotides line up with TRBD2. V was clipped by 4 bases and J by 6 bases; unmatched bases: 7. Per germline, CDR1 SGHAT and CDR2 FQNNGV. CDR3 size: 16 residues. The chain's CDR3 is CASSSFLSGRAGELFF. The CDR3 coding sequence is TGTGCCAGCAGCTCATTCCTTAGCGGGAGGGCCGGGGAGCTGTTTTTT.

The CDR3 nucleotides read TGTGCCAGCAACCCTAGCGGCGGGAGGGCCCGGGGTGAGCAGTTCTTC. Its translation: CASNPSGGRARGEQFF. The V and J genes are TRBV6-2 or TRBV6-3 and TRBJ2-1; 9 bases fit TRBD2. Trimming removed 7 bases from V and 9 bases from J; junction bases left unmatched: 16. The CDR3 length is 16 residues. The germline V gene has CDR1 MNHEY and CDR2 SVGEGT.

This clone was seen a handful of times. The V call is TRBV3-1 (or the pseudogene TRBV3-2), the J call TRBJ2-3, with a possible D match to TRBD2 (5 bases). This CDR3 is 17 amino acids long. CDR1 is LGHDT and CDR2 is YNNKEL in the germline V gene (reference sequence). V was shortened by 1 base and J by 1 base, with 15 bases between the two germline ends. The CDR3 bases are TGTGCCAGCAGCCAAGCTATAGAGCGGCGAGGCACAGATACGCAGTATTTT. Amino acids: CASSQAIERRGTDTQYF.

The rearrangement links TRBV30 to TRBJ2-7; D is undetermined. Trimming removed 0 bases from V and 4 bases from J, with 10 bases in between. Germline CDR1 GTSNPN, CDR2 SVGIG (reference sequence). The CDR3 extends over 13 amino acids. Written as DNA, the CDR3 is TGTGCCTGGAGTGTCAAAGGTTTGTACGAGCAGTACTTC. This gives the protein CAWSVKGLYEQYF.

V and J are TRBV3-1 (or the pseudogene TRBV3-2) and TRBJ2-3, with D possibly matching TRBD2 (5 bases). The CDR3 covers 15 residues. The germline V gene encodes CDR1 LGHDT and CDR2 YNNKEL (reference sequence). Trimming took 2 bases from V and 3 from J, leaving 12 bases between them. DNA of the CDR3: TGTGCCAGCAGCCAAAGACCGGGATGGACAGATACGCAGTATTTT. Protein: CASSQRPGWTDTQYF.

The rearrangement links TRBV9 to TRBJ2-3; D call uncertain. The germline V and J ends were trimmed by 3 bases and 1 base, with 18 bases remaining between them. Looked up from germline, CDR1 is SGDLS and CDR2 is YYNGEE. The length of the CDR3 is 17 residues. The CDR3 reads CASSARMTSGGTDTQYF. The CDR3 DNA is TGTGCCAGCAGCGCGCGTATGACAAGTGGCGGCACAGATACGCAGTATTTT.

The chain carries TRBV9 and TRBJ2-2; D gene ambiguous. Per germline, CDR1 SGDLS and CDR2 YYNGEE. Trimming took 0 bases from V and 1 from J, leaving 7 bases between them. The CDR3 extends over 15 amino acids. The CDR3: CASSVDLGNTGELFF. CDR3 coding DNA: TGTGCCAGCAGCGTAGATTTGGGGAACACCGGGGAGCTGTTTTTT.

The rearrangement joins TRBV11-2 to TRBJ2-5; 9 nucleotides match TRBD1. Germline assignment: CDR1 SGHAT and CDR2 FQNNGV. CDR3 length: 14 amino acids. V was clipped by 0 bases and J by 10 bases; unmatched bases: 6. CDR3 sequence: CASSLELRTGDQYF. CDR3 nucleotide sequence: TGTGCCAGCAGCTTAGAATTAAGGACAGGGGACCAGTACTTC.

This chain uses TRBV19 with TRBJ2-3, with TRBD2 matching over 7 bases. The germline CDR1 and CDR2 sequences are LNHDA and SQIVND (reference sequence). This CDR3 spans 13 amino acids. V lost 6 bases, J lost 4 bases, and 4 bases stayed unmatched. This chain's CDR3 is CASSLGGADTQYF. Here the CDR3 DNA reads TGTGCCAGTAGCCTTGGGGGGGCAGATACGCAGTATTTT.

CDR3 sequence reads: CATSRGLGRYEQYF. CDR3 bases: TGTGCCACCAGCAGGGGTCTAGGCCGGTACGAGCAGTACTTC. The gene calls are TRBV15 and TRBJ2-7, with D hard to call. In germline, CDR1 is LNHNV, CDR2 YYDKDF (reference sequence). Trimming pared 3 bases from V and 4 bases from J, leaving 13 bases between. This CDR3 spans 14 amino acids.

The chain joins TRBV7-8 to TRBJ2-6; possibly TRBD1 or TRBD2 for D (5 bases each). The V gene lost 4 bases and the J gene lost 0 bases, with 7 bases spanning the gap. Germline V gene data show CDR1 as SGHVS and CDR2 as FQNEAQ. There are 15 residues in the CDR3. The CDR3 DNA sequence: TGTGCCAGCAGCTCGAGGGGCTCTGGGGCCAACGTCCTGACTTTC. This encodes CASSSRGSGANVLTF.

This sequence joins TRBV9 and TRBJ2-3; D uncertain. The CDR3 sequence is 15 residues long. Germline loops: CDR1 SGDLS, CDR2 YYNGEE. Trimming left V 7 bases short and J 0 bases short, with 15 bases between. CDR3 bases: TGTGCCAGCCGCCGGTCTCCGGACAGCACAGATACGCAGTATTTT. It translates to CASRRSPDSTDTQYF. Variable domain in full (rest from reference TRBV9 and TRBJ2-3): DSGVTQTPKHLITATGQRVTLRCSPRSGDLSVYWYQQSLDQGLQFLIQYYNGEERAKGNILERFSAQQFPDLHSELNLSSLELGDSALYFCASRRSPDSTDTQYFGPGTRLTVL.